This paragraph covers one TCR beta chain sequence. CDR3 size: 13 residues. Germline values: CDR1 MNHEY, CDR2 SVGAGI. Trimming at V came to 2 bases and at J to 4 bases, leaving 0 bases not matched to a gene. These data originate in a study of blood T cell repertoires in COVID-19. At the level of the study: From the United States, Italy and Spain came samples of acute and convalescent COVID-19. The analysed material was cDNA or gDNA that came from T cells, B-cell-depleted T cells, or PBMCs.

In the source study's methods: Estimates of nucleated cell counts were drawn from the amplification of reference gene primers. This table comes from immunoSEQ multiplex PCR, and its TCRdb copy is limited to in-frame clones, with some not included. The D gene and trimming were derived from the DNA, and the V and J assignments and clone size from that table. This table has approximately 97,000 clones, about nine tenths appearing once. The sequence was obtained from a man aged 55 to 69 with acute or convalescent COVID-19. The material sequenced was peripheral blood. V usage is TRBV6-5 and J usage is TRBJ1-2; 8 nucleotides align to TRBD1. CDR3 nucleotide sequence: TGTGCCAGCAGTTACACAGGGGGCTATGGCTACACCTTC. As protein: CASSYTGGYGYTF.